This entry features one T cell receptor beta chain sequence. This specimen belongs to a study of T cell responses to AZD1222 COVID-19 vaccine. TCRdb's copy holds only in-frame clones and misses some; the assay was immunoSEQ multiplex PCR. The sample yields roughly 110,000 clones, about 90% seen once. The sample here was peripheral blood, taken on day 0 of AZD1222 vaccination. This receptor was obtained from an adult in good health.

CDR3 region: CASSMTLAATGDTQYF. The DNA for the CDR3 is TGTGCCAGTAGTATGACTCTAGCGGCGACGGGAGATACGCAGTATTTT. This chain uses TRBV19 with TRBJ2-3; the match to TRBD2 covers 7 bases. The J segment lost 5 bases and the V segment lost 3 bases, leaving 11 bases of the junction unmatched. Germline V gene data show CDR1 as LNHDA and CDR2 as SQIVND (reference sequence). The CDR3 sequence is 16 residues long.